These 29 T cell receptor beta chains originate from one sample sequenced in a study of T cell changes during pregnancy in multiple sclerosis (dated by TCRdb to the late 2010s). Library preparation used the immunoSEQ multiplex PCR assay. TCRdb took this table from immuneACCESS and kept in-frame rearrangements with V and J called. Such tables lack part of the clones; where checked against another copy, unresolved V genes explain under half of the gap, and the rest is unexplained. The sample includes roughly 110,000 clones, with 80% to 95% observed a single time. The top ten hold 0.78% of the sample. The sample consisted of peripheral blood, taken in the third trimester of pregnancy. These receptors all stem from a female donor in good health, enrolled as a control in a pregnancy study.

This chain links TRBV19 with TRBJ1-5; D gene uncertain. V was clipped by 3 bases and J by 2 bases, with 20 bases between them. The CDR3 loop spans 18 amino acids. Germline V CDR1 and CDR2: LNHDA, SQIVND (reference sequence). Here the CDR3 DNA reads TGTGCCAGTAGTATCACCCCGGCAGCCCTCGGAGGCAATCAGCCCCAGCATTTT. It translates to CASSITPAALGGNQPQHF.

The chain recombines TRBV9 with TRBJ2-1; TRBD2 matches 10 bases. Germline V CDR1 and CDR2: SGDLS, YYNGEE. The ends lost 0 bases at V and 9 bases at J; junction bases unmatched: 9. This CDR3 has 16 amino acids. CDR3 nucleotides: TGTGCCAGCAGCGTAGCTACTAGCGGGGCATACGGTGAGCAGTTCTTC. It specifies CASSVATSGAYGEQFF.

The chain links TRBV13 to TRBJ1-1, with 8 bases fitting TRBD1. The trim removed 5 bases at V and 1 base at J, leaving 12 bases unmatched. Germline values: CDR1 PRHDT, CDR2 FYEKMQ (reference sequence). The CDR3 consists of 17 residues. The CDR3 loop is CASSTRQGSVSNTEAFF. In DNA, the CDR3 is TGTGCCAGCAGCACGCGACAGGGGTCAGTATCGAACACTGAAGCTTTCTTT.

The chain links TRBV6-5 to TRBJ1-5; D possibly corresponds to TRBD1 (5 bases). Trimming took off 5 bases at V and 6 bases at J, with 11 bases between the two ends. The germline V gene encodes CDR1 MNHEY and CDR2 SVGAGI. The CDR3 consists of 13 residues. CDR3 DNA: TGTGCCAGCAGTGGACATAGTGGTCAGCCCCAGCATTTT. Translated, it gives CASSGHSGQPQHF.

J is TRBJ2-5 and V is TRBV30, with TRBD2 matching over 7 bases. The ends lost 5 bases at V and 5 bases at J; junction bases unmatched: 14. In germline, CDR1 is GTSNPN, CDR2 SVGIG (reference sequence). This CDR3 is 15 amino acids long. Here the CDR3 DNA reads TGTGCCTGGGTACGACTAGCACCCGCCGGGGAGACCCAGTACTTC. As protein: CAWVRLAPAGETQYF.

The V call is TRBV4-3, the J call TRBJ2-3, with TRBD2 as a possible D gene (6 bases). Germline values: CDR1 LGHNA, CDR2 YSLEER. The CDR3 runs to 13 residues. Trimming took 3 bases from V and 2 from J, leaving 6 bases between them. CDR3 in DNA: TGCGCCAGCAGCCAGGACTACACAGATACGCAGTATTTT. Translation: CASSQDYTDTQYF.

This chain connects TRBV4-2 to TRBJ1-2; tentatively, D is TRBD1 (5 bases). V was clipped by 1 base and J by 7 bases, with 19 bases between them. Germline CDR1 LGHNA, CDR2 YNFKEQ. The CDR3 spans 16 residues. This CDR3 is CASSQALRQLGGGYTF. The CDR3 nucleotides are TGTGCCAGCAGCCAAGCTCTCCGACAGCTGGGGGGTGGCTACACCTTC.

The V call is TRBV9, the J call TRBJ1-6; D possibly corresponds to TRBD1 (6 bases). The CDR3 consists of 13 residues. Trimming took 3 bases from V and 7 from J, leaving 8 bases between them. CDR1 and CDR2 (germline): SGDLS, YYNGEE. The CDR3 is CASSAGENSPLHF. The CDR3 DNA reads TGTGCCAGCAGCGCAGGGGAAAATTCACCCCTCCACTTT.

The chain has TRBV19 and TRBJ1-2; 7 bases map to TRBD1. CDR1 and CDR2 from the germline V gene are LNHDA and SQIVND (reference sequence). J gave up 0 bases and V 5 bases, and 9 bases lay outside the gene matches. The CDR3 runs 16 residues. The CDR3 sequence: CASSRTGTAPNYGYTF. CDR3 nucleotide sequence: TGTGCCAGTAGTCGGACCGGGACAGCCCCTAACTATGGCTACACCTTC. Using reference TRBV19 and TRBJ1-2 for the parts outside the CDR3, the full variable domain is DGGITQSPKYLFRKEGQNVTLSCEQNLNHDAMYWYRQDPGQGLRLIYYSQIVNDFQKGDIAEGYSVSREKKESFPLTVTSAQKNPTAFYLCASSRTGTAPNYGYTFGSGTRLTVV.

CDR3 residues: CASSLDGGADEQFF. The CDR3 nucleotides read TGTGCCAGCAGCTTGGACGGGGGGGCCGATGAGCAGTTCTTC. The chain is built from TRBV5-4 and TRBJ2-1; 8 bases are shared with TRBD2. This CDR3 contains 14 residues. The junction had 4 bases not matched to a gene; V was cut back by 0 bases and J by 8 bases. Germline-derived CDR1 and CDR2 are SGHNT and YYREEE (reference sequence).

This chain uses TRBV13 with TRBJ2-3, with 14 bases lining up with TRBD2. From germline, CDR1 is PRHDT and CDR2 FYEKMQ (reference sequence). The ends lost 4 bases at V and 3 bases at J; junction bases unmatched: 3. This CDR3 spans 16 amino acids. The CDR3 DNA reads as TGTGCCAGCAGCTCGCGACTAGCGGGGGGGACAGATACGCAGTATTTT. Translating gives CASSSRLAGGTDTQYF.

J is TRBJ1-3 and V is TRBV11-3; 8 bases agree with TRBD1. Germline assignment: CDR1 SGHNT and CDR2 YENEEA. Trimming cost V 6 bases and J 4 bases; bases outside gene matches: 8. The CDR3 sequence is 15 residues long. Here the CDR3 reads CASSLDRVYGNTIYF. The CDR3, as DNA: TGTGCCAGCAGTTTGGACAGGGTGTACGGAAACACCATATATTTT. Full variable domain (rest looked up from reference TRBV11-3 and TRBJ1-3): EAGVVQSPRYKIIEKKQPVAFWCNPISGHNTLYWYLQNLGQGPELLIRYENEEAVDDSQLPKDRFSAERLKGVDSTLKIQPAELGDSAVYLCASSLDRVYGNTIYFGEGSWLTVV.

CDR3 residues: CASSLDSQTGELFF. CDR3 in DNA: TGTGCCAGCAGCCTGGACAGTCAAACCGGGGAGCTGTTTTTT. The chain recombines TRBV5-6 with TRBJ2-2, with D possibly matching TRBD1 (6 bases). Germline assignment: CDR1 SGHDT and CDR2 YYEEEE. Deletions cut 4 bases from V and 5 bases from J, with 12 bases between. The CDR3 sequence is 14 residues long.

The V gene is TRBV4-3, the J gene TRBJ1-1; D unresolved. The germline V gene encodes CDR1 LGHNA and CDR2 YSLEER. V dropped 1 base and J dropped 1 base, with 10 bases sitting between them. This CDR3 contains 15 residues. The CDR3 is CASSQVMAENTEAFF. The DNA for the CDR3 is TGCGCCAGCAGCCAAGTTATGGCAGAGAACACTGAAGCTTTCTTT.

The chain combines TRBV7-8 with TRBJ2-7, with D maybe TRBD2 (5 bases). The ends were cut back, 7 bases at V and 0 bases at J, with 10 bases in the middle. This CDR3 region has 13 residues. The germline CDR1 and CDR2 sequences are SGHVS and FQNEAQ. CDR3 DNA sequence: TGTGCCAGCACCCCGAGGGTCTCCTACGAGCAGTACTTC. It encodes CASTPRVSYEQYF.

The chain joins TRBV11-3 to TRBJ2-1, with a tentative D call TRBD1 (6 bases). Germline loops: CDR1 SGHNT, CDR2 YENEEA. The CDR3 is 15 amino acids. Trimming stripped 1 base from V and 8 bases from J, with 15 bases between. Written as DNA, the CDR3 is TGTGCCAGCAGCTTAGGACAGGTCTTGGGGGATGAGCAGTTCTTC. Its protein is CASSLGQVLGDEQFF. The full variable domain, in which reference TRBV11-3 and TRBJ2-1 provide the parts outside the CDR3, is EAGVVQSPRYKIIEKKQPVAFWCNPISGHNTLYWYLQNLGQGPELLIRYENEEAVDDSQLPKDRFSAERLKGVDSTLKIQPAELGDSAVYLCASSLGQVLGDEQFFGPGTRLTVL.

V gene TRBV18 combines with J gene TRBJ2-5, with D possibly being TRBD2 (7 bases). Between the trimmed V and J ends, which lost 2 bases and 4 bases, there was a span of 11 bases. Germline V gives CDR1 KGHSH, CDR2 LQKENI. This CDR3 spans 14 amino acids. Written as DNA, the CDR3 is TGTGCCAGCTCACCAAGGGGGGGCGGAGAGACCCAGTACTTC. It specifies CASSPRGGGETQYF.

The chain is built from TRBV30 and TRBJ2-7, with 7 bases fitting TRBD1. The V gene's germline CDR1 is GTSNPN and CDR2 SVGIG (reference sequence). V trimming: 5 bases; J trimming: 2 bases; junction bases outside the gene matches: 9. The CDR3 contains 14 residues. CDR3 amino acids: CAWGDRIFTYEQYF. CDR3 nucleotide sequence: TGTGCCTGGGGGGACAGAATCTTCACCTACGAGCAGTACTTC.

The rearrangement joins TRBV20-1 to TRBJ1-4; D remains unclear. CDR1 is DFQATT and CDR2 is SNEGSKA in the germline V gene (reference sequence). This CDR3 is built from 11 residues. Trimming took off 1 base at V and 8 bases at J, with 5 bases between the two ends. CDR3 region: CSARAREKLFF. CDR3 sequence (DNA): TGCAGTGCTAGAGCGAGGGAAAAACTGTTTTTT.

The chain combines TRBV7-3 with TRBJ2-2; TRBD1 matches at 7 bases. Germline values: CDR1 SGHTA, CDR2 FQGTGA. J gave up 3 bases and V 1 base, and 5 bases lay outside the gene matches. The CDR3 length is 16 residues. As DNA, the CDR3 is TGTGCCAGCAGCTTAAACAGGGGATGGGACACCGGGGAGCTGTTTTTT. Amino acid sequence: CASSLNRGWDTGELFF.

The chain joins TRBV9 to TRBJ1-2; TRBD1 is a possible D gene (5 bases). V was cut by 4 bases and J by 4 bases, with 14 bases left in between. The CDR3 has 14 residues. Looked up from germline, CDR1 is SGDLS and CDR2 is YYNGEE. CDR3 sequence reads: CASSRAGELYGYTF. CDR3 nucleotides: TGTGCCAGCAGCCGGGCGGGGGAACTCTATGGCTACACCTTC.

The chain has TRBV7-9 and TRBJ2-1; TRBD1 matches at 7 bases. The CDR3 is made up of 13 amino acids. Germline CDR1 reads SEHNR; CDR2 reads FQNEAQ (reference sequence). Trimming at V came to 6 bases and at J to 7 bases, leaving 6 bases not matched to a gene. This CDR3 reads CASSHQTGNEQFF. The CDR3, as DNA: TGTGCCAGCAGTCACCAGACAGGGAATGAGCAGTTCTTC.

This clone was seen once. This chain joins TRBV9 and TRBJ1-2, with a weak D call TRBD1 (5 bases). The germline V and J ends were trimmed by 6 bases and 4 bases, with 16 bases remaining between them. Germline V gene sequence: CDR1 SGDLS, CDR2 YYNGEE. The CDR3 length is 14 residues. CDR3 sequence (DNA): TGTGCCAGCACCCCGGTCCGGGGGGGCTATGGCTACACCTTC. Amino acids: CASTPVRGGYGYTF.

For the CDR3, the DNA is TGTGCCAGTAGTAAACAGGGCAATCAGCCCCAGCATTTT. Translating gives CASSKQGNQPQHF. The genes are TRBV19 and TRBJ1-5; tentatively, D is TRBD1 (5 bases). The CDR3 extends over 13 amino acids. V was pared by 4 bases and J by 2 bases, with 6 bases between. CDR1 is LNHDA and CDR2 is SQIVND in the germline V gene (reference sequence).

The CDR3 DNA is TGTGCCAGCACTCTCAGAGCTGGGCGGGGCGAGCAGTACTTC. This translates into CASTLRAGRGEQYF. The V and J genes are TRBV27 and TRBJ2-7, with a possible D match to TRBD2 (6 bases). V lost 7 bases and J lost 6, with 19 bases in between. The CDR3 totals 14 residues. CDR1 is MNHEY, CDR2 SMNVEV, per germline (reference sequence).

The J gene is TRBJ2-3, the V gene TRBV19; tentative D call: TRBD2 (5 bases). V lost 3 bases and J lost 2, with 9 bases in between. The CDR3 is 14 residues long. CDR1 LNHDA and CDR2 SQIVND come from the germline V gene (reference sequence). CDR3: CASSMEDYTDTQYF. CDR3 bases: TGTGCCAGTAGTATGGAGGATTACACAGATACGCAGTATTTT. Drawing the rest from reference TRBV19 and TRBJ2-3, the complete variable domain is DGGITQSPKYLFRKEGQNVTLSCEQNLNHDAMYWYRQDPGQGLRLIYYSQIVNDFQKGDIAEGYSVSREKKESFPLTVTSAQKNPTAFYLCASSMEDYTDTQYFGPGTRLTVL.

The chain employs TRBV18 and TRBJ2-7; D perhaps matches TRBD1 (6 bases). Germline V gives CDR1 KGHSH, CDR2 LQKENI. The CDR3 has 16 residues. Deletions cut 3 bases from V and 9 bases from J, with 24 bases between. Written as DNA, the CDR3 is TGTGCCAGCTCACCTACTCTCTCCGGGACATCCTATTGGCAGTACTTC. Its translation: CASSPTLSGTSYWQYF. Based on the CDR3 plus reference TRBV18 and TRBJ2-7, the full variable domain is NAGVMQNPRHLVRRRGQEARLRCSPMKGHSHVYWYRQLPEEGLKFMVYLQKENIIDESGMPKERFSAEFPKEGPSILRIQQVVRGDSAAYFCASSPTLSGTSYWQYFGPGTRLTVT.

The DNA of the CDR3 is TGCAGCATCCTAATGCGGGGTTCTCCTGGAAACACCATATATTTT. This translates into CSILMRGSPGNTIYF. The rearrangement joins TRBV29-1 to TRBJ1-3; D is unclear. Trimming left V 8 bases short and J 2 bases short, with 19 bases between. The CDR3 extends over 15 amino acids. CDR1 and CDR2 from the germline V gene are SQVTM and ANQGSEA.

This clone was detected only once. At one of its ends the junction is not consistent with the germline gene, which may arise from a read error. V and J are TRBV7-2 and TRBJ1-2; 7 bases line up with TRBD1. In germline, CDR1 is SGHTA, CDR2 FQGNSA. This CDR3 is built from 13 residues. The CDR3 region is CASSLNRGGGYTF. CDR3 bases: TGTGCCAGCAGCTTAAACAGGGGAGGTGGCTACACCTTT.